The sequence of this TCR beta chain was determined in a study of T cells in Graves' hyperthyroidism and ophthalmopathy (dated by TCRdb to between 2018 and 2020). The study in broad terms: Peripheral blood was sampled at the time of initial diagnosis, prior to any treatment. A discovery cohort of fewer than 110 patients, fewer than 50 with Graves' ophthalmopathy and about 58 with stable Graves' hyperthyroidism, was used to find distinguishing TCR V-J signatures. An independent validation cohort of under 20 hyperthyroidism patients and roughly 16 patients who later progressed to ophthalmopathy tested prospective prediction of ophthalmopathy. For training and testing, the 100 or so patients in the discovery cohort were randomly divided in a 7:3 ratio. In addition, the study compared T-cell repertoires in thyroid tissue and in blood from five to seven Graves' hyperthyroidism patients. Following sampling, methimazole starting at 30 mg daily was given to hyperthyroidism patients, and high-dose intravenous methylprednisolone was given to ophthalmopathy patients. TCR Vbeta CDR3 sequencing of roughly 140 peripheral blood samples (roughly 41 ophthalmopathy, around 80 hyperthyroidism and approximately 17 progressor patients) is reported in the paper.

A patient counted as having stable Graves' hyperthyroidism if no progression to ophthalmopathy occurred over 18 months of follow-up. Hyperthyroidism patients were newly diagnosed, had a disease duration of under 2 months, and were aged 18 to 65 years. Exclusion was applied to patients with uncontrolled infections, other autoimmune diseases, pregnancy or lactation. Clinical symptoms, serum thyroxine and TRAb, thyroid ultrasound, and orbital computed tomography formed the basis for the diagnoses. PBMCs were isolated from approximately 10 ml of fresh peripheral blood by Ficoll-Paque density gradient centrifugation. Total RNA was extracted with Trizol reagent, and quality was checked on an Agilent 2100 Bioanalyzer. The study at large found these results: Most expanded thyroid clonotypes (frequency above 0.001) were also found in blood, which suggests that blood repertoires may mirror thyroid immune responses. In validation, progression to ophthalmopathy was predicted by the model with nearly 71% sensitivity and 72.22% specificity, a median of about 6.4 months before onset. No statistical method was used to set the sample size in advance, and investigators knew the group allocation. A model built on a 13 V-J signature distinguished ophthalmopathy from stable hyperthyroidism, reaching over 85% sensitivity and around 82% specificity in cross-validation and 80%/75% in testing.

In its sample, this clonotype was seen many times. What antigen it recognizes has not been identified. No much larger clonotype is one base removed from it; base qualities were not supplied. Clipping removes 4 bases from V and 5 bases from J, with 18 as the unmatched junction base count. The CDR1 and CDR2 encoded by the germline V gene (reference sequence) are LGHDT and YNNKEL. The CDR3 measures 20 amino acids from cysteine to phenylalanine. Only CDR3 DNA remains: 60 bases, in frame from the first base. Amplification of TCR beta CDR3 regions was carried out from RNA transcripts. For the first round of RT-PCR on the TCR CDR3, the HTBI primer set was used together with the Qiagen OneStep RT-PCR kit. Libraries were constructed in a second round of multiplex PCR, after which size selection and purification were carried out. Libraries were sequenced paired-end with 100 bp reads on an Illumina HiSeq2000. On the study's bioinformatics: Raw data were processed with SOAPnuke, discarding reads with adapters, uncalled bases, mean Phred below 15, or no exact constant-primer or identifier match. COPE v1.2.5 was used to merge the high-quality paired reads, and each unique nucleotide sequence was defined as a clonotype. MiTCR v1.1 was used to align clonotypes to the IMGT TRBV, TRBD and TRBJ reference segments. Analysis was restricted to V-J combinations with a frequency above 0.0001, which covered roughly 99% of repertoires. The TCS score was defined as F50 (clonal expansion) divided by E x V (chaos), with BLOSUM62-based TCRdist calculated between CDR3 peptides within each V-J. Welch's t-statistics and random forest reduced roughly 540 V-J features to roughly 13, which were used in a naive Bayes classifier (R e1071). Using fastp trimming at Q25 and MiXCR clonotype assembly, TCRdb reanalyzed the public sequencing data and kept in-frame beta chains. Duplicate CDR3 protein sequences are folded into a single record with the most common DNA and genes. These V and J calls derive from TCRdb rather than the authors' analysis. A total of a few hundred thousand distinct CDR3 sequences appear in this sample, approximately 15% of them only once. The ten largest account for around a sixth of the sample.

The chain joins TRBV3-1 to TRBJ2-1; TRBD2 agrees with 12 junctional bases. The sequenced material came from blood. The TCR originated in a woman in her late teens or twenties with Graves' hyperthyroidism. The CDR3 corresponds to CASSRFPGLAGGLLDNEQFF. In nucleotides, the sequence is TGTGCCAGCAGCCGTTTCCCGGGACTAGCGGGCGGCCTCTTAGACAATGAGCAGTTCTTC.